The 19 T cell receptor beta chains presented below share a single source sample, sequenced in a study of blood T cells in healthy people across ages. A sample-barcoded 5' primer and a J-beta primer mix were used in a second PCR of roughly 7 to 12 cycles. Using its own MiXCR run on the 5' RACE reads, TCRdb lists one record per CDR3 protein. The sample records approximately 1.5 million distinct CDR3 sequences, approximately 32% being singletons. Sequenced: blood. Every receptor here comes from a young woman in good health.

CDR3 nucleotides: TGTGCCAGCAGTGATGGCGGATATAGCAATCAGCCCCAGCATTTT. Translating it yields CASSDGGYSNQPQHF. The gene calls are TRBV6-1 and TRBJ1-5; D is unresolved. The CDR3 length is 15 residues. V was shortened by 3 bases and J by 0 bases, with 9 bases between the two germline ends. CDR1 and CDR2 from the germline V gene are MNHNS and SASEGT.

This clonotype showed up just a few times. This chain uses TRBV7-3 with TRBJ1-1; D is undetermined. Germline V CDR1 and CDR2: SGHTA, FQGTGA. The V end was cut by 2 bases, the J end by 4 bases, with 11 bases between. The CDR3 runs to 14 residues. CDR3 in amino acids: CASSLAGIGTEAFF. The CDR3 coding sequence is TGTGCCAGCAGCTTAGCAGGTATCGGCACTGAAGCTTTCTTT.

The chain's CDR3 is CASSLERGSHYNEQFF. For the CDR3, the DNA is TGTGCCAGCAGCTTGGAGCGGGGATCCCACTACAATGAGCAGTTCTTC. The chain has TRBV11-2 and TRBJ2-1; 7 bases align to TRBD2. The CDR3 is 16 amino acids. Germline V gene data show CDR1 as SGHAT and CDR2 as FQNNGV. Trimming at V came to 3 bases and at J to 3 bases, leaving 8 bases not matched to a gene.

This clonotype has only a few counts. In DNA form, the CDR3 reads TGCGCCAGCAGCGACCGGGACAGGGTCAGAAACACTGAAGCTTTCTTT. Protein: CASSDRDRVRNTEAFF. The rearrangement uses TRBV5-1 and TRBJ1-1; 9 positions agree with TRBD1. The V gene end was trimmed by 4 bases and the J gene end by 2 bases; junction bases not matched to a gene: 9. The CDR3 consists of 16 residues. Looked up from germline, CDR1 is SGHRS and CDR2 is YFSETQ. The whole variable domain, filled in from reference TRBV5-1 and TRBJ1-1, reads KAGVTQTPRYLIKTRGQQVTLSCSPISGHRSVSWYQQTPGQGLQFLFEYFSETQRNKGNFPGRFSGRQFSNSRSEMNVSTLELGDSALYLCASSDRDRVRNTEAFFGQGTRLTVV.

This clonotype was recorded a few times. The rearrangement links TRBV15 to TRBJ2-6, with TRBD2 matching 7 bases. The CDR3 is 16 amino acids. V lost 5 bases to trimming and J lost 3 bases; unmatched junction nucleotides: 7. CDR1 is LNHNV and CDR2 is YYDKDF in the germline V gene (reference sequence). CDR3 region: CATSLPGGSGANVLTF. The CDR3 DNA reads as TGTGCCACCAGCCTCCCGGGCGGGAGTGGGGCCAACGTCCTGACTTTC.

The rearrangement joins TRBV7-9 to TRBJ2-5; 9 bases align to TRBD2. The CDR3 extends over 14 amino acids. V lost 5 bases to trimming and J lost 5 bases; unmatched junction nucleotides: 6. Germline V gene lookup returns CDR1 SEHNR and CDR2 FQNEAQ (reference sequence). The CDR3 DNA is TGTGCCAGCAGCCCGGGGACTAGCCTGGAGACCCAGTACTTC. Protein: CASSPGTSLETQYF.

CDR3 in amino acids: CASSLVADPYEQYF. The DNA of the CDR3 is TGTGCCAGCAGCTTAGTAGCGGATCCCTACGAGCAGTACTTC. This chain connects TRBV13 to TRBJ2-7; a possible D gene is TRBD2 (6 bases). V was clipped by 1 base and J by 2 bases, with 9 bases between them. The CDR3 contains 14 residues. Germline V gives CDR1 PRHDT, CDR2 FYEKMQ (reference sequence).

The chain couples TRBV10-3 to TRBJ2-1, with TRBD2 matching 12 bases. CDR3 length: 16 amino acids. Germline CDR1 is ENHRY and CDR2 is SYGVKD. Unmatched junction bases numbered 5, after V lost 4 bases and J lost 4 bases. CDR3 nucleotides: TGTGCCATCAGTGGCGGACTAGCGGGAATGTACAATGAGCAGTTCTTC. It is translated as CAISGGLAGMYNEQFF.

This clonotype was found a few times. The CDR3 coding sequence is TGTGCCAGCAGCTTTGGGAGATTCCAAGAGACCCAGTACTTC. Protein product: CASSFGRFQETQYF. The rearrangement links TRBV5-5 to TRBJ2-5; tentatively, D is TRBD2 (5 bases). The CDR3 is made up of 14 amino acids. The germline gives CDR1 SGHKS, CDR2 YYEKEE (reference sequence). V was pared by 2 bases and J by 1 base, with 9 bases between.

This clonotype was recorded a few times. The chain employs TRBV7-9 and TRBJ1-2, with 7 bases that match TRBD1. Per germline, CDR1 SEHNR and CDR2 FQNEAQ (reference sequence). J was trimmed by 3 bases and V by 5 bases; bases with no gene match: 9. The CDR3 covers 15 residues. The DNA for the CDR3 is TGTGCCAGCAGCGCGACAGGGCTGCCCGACTATGGCTACACCTTC. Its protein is CASSATGLPDYGYTF.

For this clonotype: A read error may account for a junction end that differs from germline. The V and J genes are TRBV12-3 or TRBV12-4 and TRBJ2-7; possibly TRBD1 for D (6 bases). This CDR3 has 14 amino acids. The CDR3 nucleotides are TGTGCCAGCAGTGACAGGTACCGATCCTGCGAGCAGTACTTC. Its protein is CASSDRYRSCEQYF.

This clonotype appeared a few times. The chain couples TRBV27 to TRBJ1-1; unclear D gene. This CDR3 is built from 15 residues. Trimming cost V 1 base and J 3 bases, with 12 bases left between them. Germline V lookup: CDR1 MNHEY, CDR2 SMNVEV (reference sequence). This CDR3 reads CASSLYAGRDTEAFF. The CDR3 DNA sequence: TGTGCCAGCAGTTTATATGCGGGAAGGGACACTGAAGCTTTCTTT.

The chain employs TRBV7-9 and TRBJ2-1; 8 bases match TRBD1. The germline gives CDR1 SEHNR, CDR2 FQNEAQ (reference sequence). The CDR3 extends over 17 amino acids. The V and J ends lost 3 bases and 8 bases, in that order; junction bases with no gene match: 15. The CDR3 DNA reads TGTGCCAGCAGCTTGAATTCCGGGACAGGTATCGGGGATGAGCAGTTCTTC. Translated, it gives CASSLNSGTGIGDEQFF. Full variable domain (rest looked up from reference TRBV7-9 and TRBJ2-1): DTGVSQNPRHKITKRGQNVTFRCDPISEHNRLYWYRQTLGQGPEFLTYFQNEAQLEKSRLLSDRFSAERPKGSFSTLEIQRTEQGDSAMYLCASSLNSGTGIGDEQFFGPGTRLTVL.

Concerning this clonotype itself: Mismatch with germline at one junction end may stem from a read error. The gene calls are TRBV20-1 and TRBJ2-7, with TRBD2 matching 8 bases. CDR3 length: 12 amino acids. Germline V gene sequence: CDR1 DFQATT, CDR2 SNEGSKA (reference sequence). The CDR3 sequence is CSACTSGYVQYF. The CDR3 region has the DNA TGCAGTGCTTGCACTAGCGGCTACGTGCAGTACTTC.

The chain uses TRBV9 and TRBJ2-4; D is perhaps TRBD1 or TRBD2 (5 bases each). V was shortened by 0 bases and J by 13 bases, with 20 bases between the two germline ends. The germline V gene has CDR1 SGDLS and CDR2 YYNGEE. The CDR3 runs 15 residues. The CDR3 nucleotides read TGTGCCAGCAGCGTAGGTCGAGGGGTATACAATGAGCAGTACTTC. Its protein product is CASSVGRGVYNEQYF.

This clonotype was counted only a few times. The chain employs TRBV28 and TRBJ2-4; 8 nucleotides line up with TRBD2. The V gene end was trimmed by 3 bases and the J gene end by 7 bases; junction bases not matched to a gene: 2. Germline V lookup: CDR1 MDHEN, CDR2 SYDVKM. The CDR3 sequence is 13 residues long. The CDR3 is CASSFREGNIQYF. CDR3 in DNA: TGTGCCAGCAGTTTCCGGGAGGGGAACATTCAGTACTTC.

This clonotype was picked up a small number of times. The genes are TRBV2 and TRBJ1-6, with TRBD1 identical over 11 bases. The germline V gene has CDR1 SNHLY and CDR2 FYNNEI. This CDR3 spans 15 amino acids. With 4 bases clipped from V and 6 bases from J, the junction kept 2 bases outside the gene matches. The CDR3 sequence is CASSAGQGVNSPLHF. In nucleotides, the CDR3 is TGTGCCAGCAGTGCGGGACAGGGGGTTAATTCACCCCTCCACTTT.

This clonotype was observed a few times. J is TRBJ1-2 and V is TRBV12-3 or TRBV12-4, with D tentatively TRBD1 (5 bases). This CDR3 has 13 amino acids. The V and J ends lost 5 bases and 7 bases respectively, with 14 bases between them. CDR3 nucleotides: TGTGCCAGCAGTATTATGGAGGGGTCTGGCTACACCTTC. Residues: CASSIMEGSGYTF.

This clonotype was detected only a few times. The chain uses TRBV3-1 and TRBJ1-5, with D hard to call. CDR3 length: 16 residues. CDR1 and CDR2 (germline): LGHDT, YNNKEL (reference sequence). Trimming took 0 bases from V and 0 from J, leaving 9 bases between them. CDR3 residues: CASSQDSEPSNQPQHF. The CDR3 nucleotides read TGTGCCAGCAGCCAAGATTCAGAACCTAGCAATCAGCCCCAGCATTTT.